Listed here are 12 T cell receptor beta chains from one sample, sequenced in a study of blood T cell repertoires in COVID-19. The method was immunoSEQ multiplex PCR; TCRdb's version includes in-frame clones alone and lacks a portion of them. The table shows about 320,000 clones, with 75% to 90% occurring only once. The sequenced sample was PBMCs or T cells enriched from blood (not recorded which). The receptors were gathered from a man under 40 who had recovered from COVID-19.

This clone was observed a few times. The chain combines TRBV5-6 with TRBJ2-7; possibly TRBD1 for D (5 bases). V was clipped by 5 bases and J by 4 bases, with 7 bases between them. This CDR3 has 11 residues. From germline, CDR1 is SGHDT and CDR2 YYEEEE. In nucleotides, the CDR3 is TGTGCCAGCAGGACAGAATACGAGCAGTACTTC. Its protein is CASRTEYEQYF. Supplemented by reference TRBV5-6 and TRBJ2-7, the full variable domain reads DAGVTQSPTHLIKTRGQQVTLRCSPKSGHDTVSWYQQALGQGPQFIFQYYEEEERQRGNFPDRFSGHQFPNYSSELNVNALLLGDSALYLCASRTEYEQYFGPGTRLTVT.

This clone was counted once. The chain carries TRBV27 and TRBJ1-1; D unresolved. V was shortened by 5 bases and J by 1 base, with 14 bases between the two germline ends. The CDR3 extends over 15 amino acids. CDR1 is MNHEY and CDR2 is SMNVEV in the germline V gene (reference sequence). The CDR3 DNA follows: TGTGCCAGCAGTACTCCCGGGAGAACGAACACTGAAGCTTTCTTT. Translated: CASSTPGRTNTEAFF.

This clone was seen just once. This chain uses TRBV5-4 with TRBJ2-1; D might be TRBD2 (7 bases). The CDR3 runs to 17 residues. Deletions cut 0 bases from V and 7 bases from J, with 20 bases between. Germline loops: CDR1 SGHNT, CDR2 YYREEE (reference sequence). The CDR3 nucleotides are TGTGCCAGCAGCTTGGACCTTATTTCGGGGGGCTTTAATGAGCAGTTCTTC. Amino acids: CASSLDLISGGFNEQFF.

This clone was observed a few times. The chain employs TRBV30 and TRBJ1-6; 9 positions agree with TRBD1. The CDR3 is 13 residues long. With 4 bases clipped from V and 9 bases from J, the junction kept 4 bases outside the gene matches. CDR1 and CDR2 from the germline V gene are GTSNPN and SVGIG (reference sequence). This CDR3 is CAWMTGGSSPLHF. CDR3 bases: TGTGCCTGGATGACAGGGGGTAGTTCACCCCTCCACTTT.

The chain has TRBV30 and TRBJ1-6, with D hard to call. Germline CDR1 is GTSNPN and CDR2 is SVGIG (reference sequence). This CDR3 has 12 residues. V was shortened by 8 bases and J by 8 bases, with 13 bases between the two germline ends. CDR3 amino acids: CALGLTHSPLHF. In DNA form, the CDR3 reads TGTGCCCTGGGCCTTACCCATTCACCCCTCCACTTT.

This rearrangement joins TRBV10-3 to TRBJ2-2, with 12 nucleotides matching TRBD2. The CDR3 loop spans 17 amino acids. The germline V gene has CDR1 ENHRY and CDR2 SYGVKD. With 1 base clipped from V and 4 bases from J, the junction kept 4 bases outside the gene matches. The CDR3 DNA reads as TGTGCCATCAGTGAGTGGCCTAGCGGGGGGGCCACCGGGGAGCTGTTTTTT. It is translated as CAISEWPSGGATGELFF.

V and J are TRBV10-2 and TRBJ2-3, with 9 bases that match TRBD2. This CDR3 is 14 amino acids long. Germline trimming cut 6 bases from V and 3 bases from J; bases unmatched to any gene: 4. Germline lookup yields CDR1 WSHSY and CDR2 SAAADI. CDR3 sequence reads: CASSRLAATDTQYF. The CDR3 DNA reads TGCGCCAGCAGCAGACTAGCGGCGACAGATACGCAGTATTTT.

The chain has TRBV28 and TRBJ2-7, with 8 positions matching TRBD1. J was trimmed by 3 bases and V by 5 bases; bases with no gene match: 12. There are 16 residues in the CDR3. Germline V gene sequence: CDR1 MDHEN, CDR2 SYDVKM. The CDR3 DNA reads TGTGCCAGCAGTCTGGACAGGGCCACTTTCATCTACGAGCAGTACTTC. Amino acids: CASSLDRATFIYEQYF.

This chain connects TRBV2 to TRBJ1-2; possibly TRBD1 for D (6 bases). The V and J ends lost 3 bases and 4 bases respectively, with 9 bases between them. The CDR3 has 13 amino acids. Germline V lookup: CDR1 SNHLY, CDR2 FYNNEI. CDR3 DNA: TGTGCCAGCAGTGAGACAGGCCGCTATGGCTACACCTTC. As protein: CASSETGRYGYTF.

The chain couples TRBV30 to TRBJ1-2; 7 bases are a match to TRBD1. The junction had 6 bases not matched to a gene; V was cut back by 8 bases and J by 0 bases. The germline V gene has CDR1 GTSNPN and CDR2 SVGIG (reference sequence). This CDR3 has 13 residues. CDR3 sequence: CAGSDRTNYGYTF. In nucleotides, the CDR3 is TGTGCCGGTTCGGACAGGACTAACTATGGCTACACCTTC.

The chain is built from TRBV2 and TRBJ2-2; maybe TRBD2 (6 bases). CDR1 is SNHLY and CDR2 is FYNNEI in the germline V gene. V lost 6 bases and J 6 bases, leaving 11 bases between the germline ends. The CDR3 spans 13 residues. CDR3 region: CASRRGEAGELFF. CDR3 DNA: TGTGCCAGCAGAAGAGGGGAGGCCGGGGAGCTGTTTTTT.

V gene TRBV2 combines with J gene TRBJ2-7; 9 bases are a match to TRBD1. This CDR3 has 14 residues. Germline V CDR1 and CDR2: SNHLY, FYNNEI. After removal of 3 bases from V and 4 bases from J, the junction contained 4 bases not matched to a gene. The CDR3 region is CASSDVDRGYEQYF. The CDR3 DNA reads TGTGCCAGCAGTGATGTAGACAGGGGGTACGAGCAGTACTTC.